This T cell receptor (beta chain) is drawn from a study of cytomegalovirus exposure and HLA in healthy donors. Across the whole study: Among over 350 genotyped donors, about 80% fell in the Caucasian-associated ancestry cluster.

Trimming took 2 bases from V and 2 from J, leaving 16 bases between them. CDR1 and CDR2 (germline): MNHEY, SMNVEV (reference sequence). This CDR3 contains 16 residues. Both 60 Vbeta primers and 13 Jbeta primers went into the PCR. Clones were sequenced by immunoSEQ multiplex PCR, and TCRdb holds only the in-frame ones, with some missing. The sample has roughly 150,000 clones, 83% seen once. Sequencing was done on a sample of PBMCs. This TCR came from a man aged 50 or older in good health and CMV-seropositive. This chain uses TRBV27 with TRBJ2-7; D perhaps matches TRBD2 (6 bases). The CDR3 protein is CASSLTPPGGAYEQYF. The CDR3 coding sequence is TGTGCCAGCAGTTTAACTCCACCCGGAGGGGCCTACGAGCAGTACTTC.